These 8 T cell receptor beta chains were sequenced from one sample in a study of neurological immune-mediated disorders. TCRdb re-called the 5' RACE reads with MiXCR, one entry per CDR3 protein. The sample includes fewer than 75,000 distinct CDR3 sequences, roughly 4.3% of them seen just once. Sequencing was carried out using PBMCs. The receptor set was obtained from a man between 25 and 39 years old with multiple sclerosis.

This clonotype was seen at least ten times. V is TRBV20-1 and J is TRBJ2-1; tentatively, D is TRBD1 (8 bases). Germline CDR1 is DFQATT and CDR2 is SNEGSKA (reference sequence). V was shortened by 3 bases and J by 7 bases, with 16 bases between the two germline ends. The CDR3 has 14 residues. The CDR3 coding sequence is TGCAGTGCTAGCCAAGGACAGGGAGGGAATGAGCAGTTCTTC. Its protein product is CSASQGQGGNEQFF.

This clonotype was picked up a small number of times. The DNA for the CDR3 is TGTGCCAGCAGCCCGATCCTGGGTCGGGCTTTCTTT. Amino acid sequence: CASSPILGRAFF. The V and J genes are TRBV7-2 and TRBJ1-1, with unresolved D. Per the germline V gene, CDR1 is SGHTA and CDR2 is FQGNSA. The CDR3 is 12 amino acids. Trimming stripped 5 bases from V and 11 bases from J, with 15 bases between.

For this clonotype: One end of the junction varies from germline; a read error may be responsible. The CDR3 DNA reads TGCAGTGCTAGATCTGGGGAGAATCAGCCCCAGAATTTT. Encoded protein: CSARSGENQPQNF. V and J are TRBV20-1 and TRBJ1-5; no firm D call. Germline V gene sequence: CDR1 DFQATT, CDR2 SNEGSKA (reference sequence). This CDR3 comprises 13 residues.

This clonotype has at least ten counts. The rearrangement links TRBV5-1 to TRBJ2-1, with 9 bases fitting TRBD2. The germline V gene encodes CDR1 SGHRS and CDR2 YFSETQ. V gave up 2 bases and J gave up 2 bases; unmatched junction bases: 2. CDR3 size: 15 residues. The CDR3 DNA sequence: TGCGCCAGCAGCTTCGGGACTAGCCCCTACAATGAGCAGTTCTTC. It specifies CASSFGTSPYNEQFF.

This clonotype occurred many times. The V call is TRBV12-3 or TRBV12-4, the J call TRBJ1-5; TRBD1 aligns across 8 bases. The CDR3 runs to 17 residues. The V gene end was trimmed by 3 bases and the J gene end by 7 bases; junction bases not matched to a gene: 14. In DNA form, the CDR3 reads TGTGCCAGCAGTTTGACAGGGGTCGTCCCCCTTATCCAGCCCCAGCATTTT. Amino acid sequence: CASSLTGVVPLIQPQHF.

This clonotype showed up just once. This sequence joins TRBV20-1 and TRBJ2-2, with 8 bases identical to TRBD2. The CDR3 consists of 14 residues. Germline trimming cut 4 bases from V and 6 bases from J; bases unmatched to any gene: 7. The germline V gene encodes CDR1 DFQATT and CDR2 SNEGSKA (reference sequence). CDR3 coding DNA: TGCAGTGCTATCGGGGGGGCAAAGGCCGGGGAGCTGTTTTTT. This gives the protein CSAIGGAKAGELFF.

This clonotype was seen ten or more times. The CDR3 nucleotides read TGCAGTGCTAGCTTCCGGGGGGGGCGCAATCAGCCCCAGCATTTT. Translated: CSASFRGGRNQPQHF. The V call is TRBV20-1, the J call TRBJ1-5, with a tentative D call TRBD1 (6 bases). CDR3 length equals 15 residues. Trimming stripped 3 bases from V and 2 bases from J, with 14 bases between. Germline V gene data show CDR1 as DFQATT and CDR2 as SNEGSKA (reference sequence).

This clonotype turned up a few times. The chain joins TRBV7-6 to TRBJ2-1; the D call may be TRBD1 or TRBD2 (5 bases each). Looked up from germline, CDR1 is SGHVS and CDR2 is FNYEAQ. V was shortened by 2 bases and J by 4 bases, with 15 bases between the two germline ends. This CDR3 is built from 16 residues. CDR3 nucleotides: TGTGCCAGCAGCTTAAGGAGGCAGGGTCTTTACAATGAGCAGTTCTTC. Translation: CASSLRRQGLYNEQFF.